These 22 T cell receptor beta chains were all obtained from the same sample, sequenced in a study of blood T cell repertoires in COVID-19. The repertoire was sequenced with immunoSEQ multiplex PCR; TCRdb's copy has only in-frame clones and lacks some. The table shows approximately 210,000 clones, with roughly 88% occurring only once. Sequencing was carried out using peripheral blood. The receptors originated from a man aged 25 to 40 who had recovered from COVID-19.

The chain has TRBV10-3 and TRBJ1-4; the D gene is possibly TRBD1 (5 bases). Germline V gene data show CDR1 as ENHRY and CDR2 as SYGVKD. The CDR3 contains 15 residues. Trimming pared 1 base from V and 2 bases from J, leaving 8 bases between. This CDR3 is CAISEFQGTNEKLFF. The CDR3 nucleotides read TGTGCCATCAGTGAGTTTCAGGGTACTAATGAAAAACTGTTTTTT.

The genes are TRBV18 and TRBJ1-1; D not resolved. With 10 bases removed from V and 1 base from J, the gap between germline ends came to 19 bases. There are 15 residues in the CDR3. Germline V gives CDR1 KGHSH, CDR2 LQKENI. CDR3 protein: CATQRERVENTEAFF. The CDR3 nucleotides read TGTGCCACCCAGAGGGAAAGGGTCGAGAACACTGAAGCTTTCTTT.

The chain employs TRBV4-2 and TRBJ2-5, with 8 bases lining up with TRBD1. J gave up 5 bases and V 0 bases, and 17 bases lay outside the gene matches. The CDR3 runs to 19 residues. Germline assignment: CDR1 LGHNA and CDR2 YNFKEQ. The CDR3 region has the DNA TGTGCCAGCAGCCAAGACCTCCTTACGGCAGGGGGCCGTAGGGAGACCCAGTACTTC. Protein: CASSQDLLTAGGRRETQYF.

The chain couples TRBV2 to TRBJ2-1, with 8 bases that match TRBD2. The length of the CDR3 is 13 residues. After removal of 11 bases from V and 7 bases from J, the junction contained 10 bases not matched to a gene. Germline V CDR1 and CDR2: SNHLY, FYNNEI. CDR3 residues: CARGIGGANEQFF. As DNA, the CDR3 is TGTGCCCGGGGGATCGGGGGGGCTAATGAGCAGTTCTTC.

The CDR3 region has the DNA TGTGCCAGCAGCTTAGAATTCGGACAGCTTAATGAAAAACTGTTTTTT. This translates into CASSLEFGQLNEKLFF. The rearrangement joins TRBV7-9 to TRBJ1-4, with D possibly matching TRBD1 (6 bases). The germline V gene encodes CDR1 SEHNR and CDR2 FQNEAQ (reference sequence). V lost 1 base and J 4 bases, leaving 13 bases between the germline ends. The CDR3 extends over 16 amino acids.

This chain links TRBV19 with TRBJ2-7, with 7 bases lining up with TRBD2. The junction had 12 bases not matched to a gene; V was cut back by 2 bases and J by 2 bases. The CDR3 loop spans 17 amino acids. The germline V gene encodes CDR1 LNHDA and CDR2 SQIVND (reference sequence). The chain's CDR3 is CASSITSGEPSPYEQYF. Here the CDR3 DNA reads TGTGCCAGTAGTATAACCAGCGGGGAGCCGAGCCCCTACGAGCAGTACTTC.

The chain has TRBV7-6 and TRBJ1-5, with TRBD1 matching 11 bases. This CDR3 has 20 amino acids. Germline loops: CDR1 SGHVS, CDR2 FNYEAQ. Losses at the gene ends were 0 bases for V and 3 bases for J; bases not matched to a gene: 13. Written as DNA, the CDR3 is TGTGCCAGCAGCTTAGCCGTGGGGACAGGGGGATTCGGGTTCAATCAGCCCCAGCATTTT. This encodes CASSLAVGTGGFGFNQPQHF.

V and J are TRBV15 and TRBJ2-7; tentative D call: TRBD2 (7 bases). Germline V gives CDR1 LNHNV, CDR2 YYDKDF (reference sequence). With 0 bases removed from V and 2 bases from J, the gap between germline ends came to 20 bases. The CDR3 runs 18 residues. The CDR3 nucleotides read TGTGCCACCAGCAGAGATCTCGGGGGGCAGATTATCGCCTACGAGCAGTACTTC. It encodes CATSRDLGGQIIAYEQYF.

The CDR3 region has the DNA TGTGCCAGCAGATTCTACGGGGGAGGCACCGGGGAGCTGTTTTTT. Encoded protein: CASRFYGGGTGELFF. The chain links TRBV27 to TRBJ2-2; D might be TRBD2 (6 bases). V lost 6 bases to trimming and J lost 4 bases, with 15 bases between them. The germline CDR1 and CDR2 sequences are MNHEY and SMNVEV (reference sequence). The CDR3 spans 15 residues.

The chain is built from TRBV30 and TRBJ1-2; 8 positions agree with TRBD1. CDR3 size: 12 residues. The ends lost 2 bases at V and 8 bases at J; junction bases unmatched: 4. CDR1 is GTSNPN, CDR2 SVGIG, per germline (reference sequence). CDR3 in amino acids: CAWSHTGGGYTF. Written as DNA, the CDR3 is TGTGCCTGGAGTCATACAGGGGGGGGCTACACCTTC. Full variable domain (outside the CDR3, taken from reference TRBV30 and TRBJ1-2): SQTIHQWPATLVQPVGSPLSLECTVEGTSNPNLYWYRQAAGRGLQLLFYSVGIGQISSEVPQNLSASRPQDRQFILSSKKLLLSDSGFYLCAWSHTGGGYTFGSGTRLTVV.

The chain has TRBV27 and TRBJ1-6, with D uncertain. V lost 2 bases to trimming and J lost 0 bases, with 8 bases between them. The CDR3 loop spans 16 amino acids. Germline CDR1 reads MNHEY; CDR2 reads SMNVEV (reference sequence). The CDR3 loop is CASSLVQSSYNSPLHF. CDR3 bases: TGTGCCAGCAGTTTAGTACAGTCCTCCTATAATTCACCCCTCCACTTT.

In DNA form, the CDR3 reads TGTGCCAGCAGCCATAGCGGGGGGGCCAAAAACATTCAGTACTTC. Protein product: CASSHSGGAKNIQYF. The chain couples TRBV11-2 to TRBJ2-4, with TRBD2 matching 10 bases. This CDR3 region has 15 residues. Germline V gene sequence: CDR1 SGHAT, CDR2 FQNNGV. Trimming took 5 bases from V and 1 from J; bases not matched to a gene: 2.

The CDR3 sequence is CASSGDSLNTEAFF. The DNA for the CDR3 is TGTGCCAGCAGCGGTGACAGTTTGAACACTGAAGCTTTCTTT. V and J are TRBV7-2 and TRBJ1-1, with a possible D match to TRBD1 (5 bases). Germline CDR1 SGHTA, CDR2 FQGNSA. The CDR3 sequence is 14 residues long. Trimming shortened V by 5 bases and J by 0 bases, and 10 bases separated the two germline ends.

The chain links TRBV19 to TRBJ1-2, with 8 bases matching TRBD1. The CDR3 covers 13 residues. The V segment lost 7 bases and the J segment 4 bases; nucleotides outside the gene matches: 5. Looked up from germline, CDR1 is LNHDA and CDR2 is SQIVND (reference sequence). CDR3 in DNA: TGTGCCAGTACTTCGACAGGGGTCTATGGCTACACCTTC. Protein product: CASTSTGVYGYTF.

As DNA, the CDR3 is TGTGCCTGGCGAGGACAGGGGGCGAAGGACACTGAAGCTTTCTTT. It is translated as CAWRGQGAKDTEAFF. The rearrangement uses TRBV30 and TRBJ1-1; TRBD1 aligns across 11 bases. This CDR3 is built from 15 residues. After removal of 5 bases from V and 3 bases from J, the junction contained 8 bases not matched to a gene. CDR1 is GTSNPN and CDR2 is SVGIG in the germline V gene (reference sequence).

This chain uses TRBV6-4 with TRBJ1-1; D is perhaps TRBD1 (5 bases). This CDR3 spans 15 amino acids. The germline V gene encodes CDR1 MRHNA and CDR2 SNTAGT. The germline V and J ends were trimmed by 0 bases and 9 bases, with 17 bases remaining between them. CDR3: CASSDSAQAGRKAFF. The DNA for the CDR3 is TGTGCCAGCAGTGACTCGGCACAGGCTGGGAGGAAAGCTTTCTTT.

The chain combines TRBV3-1 (or the pseudogene TRBV3-2) with TRBJ1-2, with 7 bases lining up with TRBD1. The J segment lost 7 bases and the V segment lost 2 bases, leaving 19 bases of the junction unmatched. In germline, CDR1 is LGHDT, CDR2 YNNKEL (reference sequence). The CDR3 runs 18 residues. The CDR3 sequence: CASSQPWLRDRVAIGYTF. The CDR3 DNA reads TGTGCCAGCAGCCAACCTTGGCTCCGGGACAGAGTTGCTATTGGCTACACCTTC.

V is TRBV7-9 and J is TRBJ1-1; tentatively, D is TRBD1 (5 bases). The CDR3 spans 13 residues. V was shortened by 7 bases and J by 4 bases, with 13 bases between the two germline ends. CDR1 is SEHNR and CDR2 is FQNEAQ in the germline V gene (reference sequence). CDR3: CASTPGLTTEAFF. CDR3 DNA: TGTGCCAGCACCCCGGGACTGACCACTGAAGCTTTCTTT. Full variable domain (rest looked up from reference TRBV7-9 and TRBJ1-1): DTGVSQNPRHKITKRGQNVTFRCDPISEHNRLYWYRQTLGQGPEFLTYFQNEAQLEKSRLLSDRFSAERPKGSFSTLEIQRTEQGDSAMYLCASTPGLTTEAFFGQGTRLTVV.

The chain is built from TRBV10-3 and TRBJ2-3, with TRBD2 matching 7 bases. Trimming cost V 10 bases and J 1 base; bases outside gene matches: 14. Germline V gives CDR1 ENHRY, CDR2 SYGVKD. This CDR3 region has 16 residues. The CDR3 sequence is CATTPTTSTRTDTQYF. In nucleotides, the CDR3 is TGTGCCACCACCCCAACGACTAGCACACGCACAGATACGCAGTATTTT.

In its sample, this clone was seen a few times. CDR3 bases: TGCAGCGTTGAAAGGGGTAACTATGGCTACACCTTC. Encoded protein: CSVERGNYGYTF. The chain carries TRBV29-1 and TRBJ1-2, with D possibly matching TRBD1 (5 bases). The CDR3 extends over 12 amino acids. Germline CDR1 is SQVTM and CDR2 is ANQGSEA. Trimming removed 2 bases from V and 1 base from J, with 5 bases in between.

The chain uses TRBV3-1 (or the pseudogene TRBV3-2) and TRBJ2-2, with D possibly being TRBD2 (5 bases). Trimming removed 4 bases at V and 4 bases at J, with 13 bases between. CDR1 and CDR2 (germline): LGHDT, YNNKEL (reference sequence). The CDR3 totals 15 residues. Written as DNA, the CDR3 is TGTGCCAGCAGCCGTCATGAGGGAACCACCGGGGAGCTGTTTTTT. Its translation: CASSRHEGTTGELFF.

The rearrangement uses TRBV27 and TRBJ1-3, with 8 bases aligning to TRBD1. V shed 6 bases, J shed 7 bases, and the junction held 2 bases outside the gene matches. The CDR3 runs to 12 residues. The V gene's germline CDR1 is MNHEY and CDR2 SMNVEV (reference sequence). CDR3 sequence reads: CASRNRGNTIYF. CDR3 in DNA: TGTGCCAGCAGGAACAGGGGGAACACCATATATTTT.